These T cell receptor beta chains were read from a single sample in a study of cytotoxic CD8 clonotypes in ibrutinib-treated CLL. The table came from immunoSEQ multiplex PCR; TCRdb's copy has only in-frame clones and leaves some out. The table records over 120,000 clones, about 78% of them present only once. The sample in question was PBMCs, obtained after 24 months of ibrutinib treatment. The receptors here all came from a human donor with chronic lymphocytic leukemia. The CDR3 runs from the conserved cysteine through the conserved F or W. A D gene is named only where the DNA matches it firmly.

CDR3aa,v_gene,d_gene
CASSPERVSTGELFF,TRBV7-2,.
CASSREGTDTQYF,TRBV6-5,.
CASSARGEQFF,TRBV21-1,.
CASSVGGTPGTGELFF,TRBV9,.
CASSPGGGYGYTF,TRBV28,TRBD1
CASWDRSSYNEQFF,TRBV2,TRBD1
CASSTQGVGNEKLFF,TRBV2,TRBD1
CAISDPDRGTLSAFF,TRBV10-3,TRBD1
CASRRDRALGETQYF,TRBV5-4,TRBD1
CASSPTGGNIQYF,TRBV18,TRBD1
CASRGGGASFDTDTQYF,TRBV19,TRBD2
CASSPTTGAETQYF,TRBV7-3,TRBD1
CASKGQGATNYGYTF,TRBV28,TRBD1
CASTRNEQFF,TRBV2,.
CASSPSLAAKGGEQFF,TRBV7-7,.
CASRTRGQGALNEQFF,TRBV19,TRBD1
CASSLSGVANTGELFF,TRBV7-7,.
CASSAPETGGETQYF,TRBV6-6,TRBD1
CASSLASGLPTGYTF,TRBV7-2,.
CASSLQYTGGTEAFF,TRBV5-1,TRBD1
CASSSGGRPYEQYF,TRBV28,.
CASSLGTEAFF,TRBV11-2,.
CATSRGGETQYF,TRBV6-6,.
CASSETSGGGTQYF,TRBV2,TRBD2
CASSYGGSNTEAFF,TRBV6-5,.
CASTTRTGGLTEAFF,TRBV19,TRBD1
CASSLPTRDYNEQFF,TRBV28,.
CASSSGQSPYEQYF,TRBV28,.
CASRQNWGSPEAFF,TRBV6-1,.
CASSATEYEQYF,TRBV9,.
CASSVGGGNQPQHF,TRBV9,.
CASSLSGSEQYF,TRBV27,.
CASSDGAGTMRYTF,TRBV6-4,.
CASSSQGEANEKLFF,TRBV7-9,TRBD1
CASSPGLDAWGYTF,TRBV6-4,.
CASSLDFLVQYF,TRBV7-2,.
CASSLEVPGANVLTF,TRBV5-1,.
CASSPPGDGYTF,TRBV7-2,.
CASSPWDRGYGYTF,TRBV7-2,TRBD1
CAWSDNLITGELFF,TRBV30,.
CASSESFGTGVLSGYTF,TRBV10-1,TRBD1
CASSPWTGAGYGYTF,TRBV5-1,TRBD1
CASSLRGVTGELFF,TRBV6-7,TRBD2
CASSFRGAGTVGEQYF,TRBV18,.
CASSANGDTEAFF,TRBV9,.
CASSWSPGDTGELFF,TRBV28,.
CASSRRETQYF,TRBV28,.
CASSVAPLSSYEQYF,TRBV9,.
CASTRQLNTGELFF,TRBV19,.
CASSEGGAPRAFF,TRBV6-1,.